The rows below give T cell receptor beta chains drawn from one sample of a study of regulatory T cells in long-lasting Graves disease. TCRdb redid the calling of the multiplex PCR reads with MiXCR, one entry per CDR3 protein. The sample holds about 470,000 distinct CDR3 sequences, around 21% seen once. The source material was peripheral blood mononuclear cells (PBMCs), sampled when the disease was refractory, from a patient treated with antithyroid drugs. These receptor sequences come from a female donor with Graves disease. Each CDR3 is given with its conserved first and last residue. The size entry is marked missing in some rows and otherwise reads once, few, many or a size class.

V: TRBV7-9
J: TRBJ1-5
size: few
CDR3: CASSLADRGPFQPQHF

V: TRBV20-1
J: TRBJ2-7
size: few
CDR3: CSASDRKSSYEQYF

V: TRBV6-5
J: TRBJ2-2
size: few
CDR3: CASSYSILGAGELFF

V: TRBV5-1
J: TRBJ1-2
size: NA
CDR3: CASSLGDLYGYTF

V: TRBV7-2
J: TRBJ2-7
size: many
CDR3: CASSLVHSLIYEQYF

V: TRBV6-4
J: TRBJ2-6
size: few
CDR3: CASSDFKGRTGANVLTF

V: TRBV7-2
J: TRBJ2-5
size: many
CDR3: CASSLAARINFGAQYF

V: TRBV7-7
J: TRBJ2-5
size: many
CDR3: CASSLWGVQETQYF

V: TRBV12-3/TRBV12-4
J: TRBJ2-2
size: NA
CDR3: CASTVTPPHRGTGELFF

V: TRBV7-2
J: TRBJ2-5
size: many
CDR3: CASSTGPGEETQYF

V: TRBV7-2
J: TRBJ2-4
size: many
CDR3: CASSLVTGLAKNIQYF

V: TRBV15
J: TRBJ1-5
size: many
CDR3: CATSRDRGGGINQPQHF

V: TRBV11-2
J: TRBJ2-7
size: many
CDR3: CASSLSQGGYEQYF

V: TRBV7-8
J: TRBJ1-1
size: many
CDR3: CASSLSPDTEAFF

V: TRBV28
J: TRBJ1-2
size: many
CDR3: CASSPWDSDSYGYTF

V: TRBV18
J: TRBJ1-5
size: NA
CDR3: CASSTTGSGNQPQHF

V: TRBV6-1
J: TRBJ1-5
size: many
CDR3: CASSEARDSNQPQHF

V: TRBV25-1
J: TRBJ2-5
size: many
CDR3: CASSEVGETQYF

V: TRBV28
J: TRBJ1-5
size: many
CDR3: CASSQQKQPQHF

V: TRBV28
J: TRBJ2-2
size: NA
CDR3: CASSFGTYVGELFF

V: TRBV19
J: TRBJ1-5
size: NA
CDR3: CASSITVSGDQPQHF

V: TRBV6-5
J: TRBJ1-4
size: few
CDR3: CASSYLTETNEKLFF

V: TRBV20-1
J: TRBJ1-6
size: many
CDR3: CSARGQVLSNSPLHF

V: TRBV20-1
J: TRBJ1-1
size: NA
CDR3: CSATRDTDTEAFF

V: TRBV6-2/TRBV6-3
J: TRBJ2-3
size: NA
CDR3: CASAPRGGTSGSTDTQYF

V: TRBV6-5
J: TRBJ2-5
size: few
CDR3: CASSYAGNQETQYF

V: TRBV13
J: TRBJ1-1
size: few
CDR3: CASSFYRGGNTEAFF

V: TRBV7-9
J: TRBJ2-7
size: NA
CDR3: CASSGGQGDHEQYF

V: TRBV5-5
J: TRBJ2-7
size: many
CDR3: CASSIQYEQYF

V: TRBV5-4
J: TRBJ2-7
size: NA
CDR3: CASSSPWEHEQYF

V: TRBV30
J: TRBJ1-1
size: many
CDR3: CAWSEQANTEAFF

V: TRBV5-1
J: TRBJ2-6
size: NA
CDR3: CASSLEGISQYSGANVLTF

V: TRBV6-1
J: TRBJ2-7
size: NA
CDR3: CASSEIASGGTYEQYF

V: TRBV7-2
J: TRBJ2-7
size: few
CDR3: CASSPHPDRGCEQYF

V: TRBV5-5
J: TRBJ1-2
size: NA
CDR3: CASSRDSRNYGYTF

V: TRBV29-1
J: TRBJ2-4
size: NA
CDR3: CSVATGGDIQYF

V: TRBV29-1
J: TRBJ1-4
size: many
CDR3: CSVGRGQGNEKLFF

V: TRBV27
J: TRBJ1-1
size: many
CDR3: CASSWGVPHTEAFF

V: TRBV29-1
J: TRBJ2-7
size: few
CDR3: CSVPGTSSYEQYF

V: TRBV18
J: TRBJ2-2
size: few
CDR3: CASSPEIGVLRRELFF

V: TRBV20-1
J: TRBJ2-7
size: many
CDR3: CSAQKTGTYEQYF

V: TRBV19
J: TRBJ2-7
size: few
CDR3: CASSIGLGGATYEQYF

V: TRBV27
J: TRBJ2-3
size: NA
CDR3: CASSPRFGAGGTDTQYF

V: TRBV7-2
J: TRBJ1-5
size: many
CDR3: CASTNGMDQPQHF

V: TRBV27
J: TRBJ2-3
size: few
CDR3: CASRGRQGTAQITDTQYF

V: TRBV13
J: TRBJ2-7
size: NA
CDR3: CASSSKTGRNEQYF

V: TRBV5-1
J: TRBJ1-2
size: NA
CDR3: CASSLTGMHPYGYTF

V: TRBV4-1
J: TRBJ2-7
size: NA
CDR3: CASSQGLARYEQYF

V: TRBV9
J: TRBJ2-1
size: NA
CDR3: CASSATPAGNEQFF

V: TRBV5-1
J: TRBJ2-5
size: NA
CDR3: CASSSKARGLETQYF